The present TCR beta chain was sequenced within a study of cytomegalovirus exposure and HLA in healthy donors. This clone was observed once. Its specificity is unknown. Study outcomes and limitations: In a later analysis, DRB1 alleles had the most associated TCRs; HLA-C alleles the fewest. The presence/absence work took it that sequencing depth was about the same across donors.

Germline CDR1 is SEHNR and CDR2 is FQNEAQ (reference sequence). V was shortened by 2 bases and J by 7 bases, with 6 bases between the two germline ends. This CDR3 has 12 amino acids. The PCR was carried out with 60 Vbeta primers and 13 Jbeta primers. In the original workflow: The authors later counted some 76 million unique TCR beta chains, roughly 10 million of them shared. Repertoires were generated with immunoSEQ multiplex PCR, while TCRdb's copy carries only in-frame clones and drops some. The DNA was the basis for D and trimming; V, J and clone size are from that table. The profile shows about 140,000 clones, 60% to 85% of them singletons.

The TCR comes from a male donor in good health and CMV-seronegative. The sequenced material came from PBMCs. The chain couples TRBV7-9 to TRBJ1-5; D is unclear. This CDR3 reads CASSLYPQPQHF. The CDR3 coding sequence is TGTGCCAGCAGCTTATATCCCCAGCCCCAGCATTTT.